The next 9 T cell receptor beta chains were all read from a single sample in a study of blood T cells in healthy people across ages (dated by TCRdb to the mid-2010s). The library was produced with 5' RACE. This sample was sequenced with an Illumina HiSeq 2500. A second PCR of about 6 to 12 cycles was run with a J-beta primer mix and a sample-barcoded 5' primer. Through fastp at Q25 and MiXCR, TCRdb rebuilt clones from the public reads, retaining in-frame beta chains. Rows are combined by CDR3 protein, so each entry shows the most common genes and DNA. Within this sample are approximately 810,000 distinct CDR3 sequences, with 25% to 35% of them counted one time only. The ten largest clones capture about 18% of the sample. Sequencing was performed on blood. Source of these receptors: a woman aged 80 or over in good health.

This sequence joins TRBV11-2 and TRBJ1-2, with 7 bases fitting TRBD1. This CDR3 has 16 amino acids. V gave up 5 bases and J gave up 4 bases; unmatched junction bases: 13. CDR1 is SGHAT, CDR2 FQNNGV, per germline. The DNA for the CDR3 is TGTGCCAGCAGCCCCATCCAGGGGGACCGTTTCTATGGCTACACCTTC. It yields the protein CASSPIQGDRFYGYTF.

This clonotype came up a few times. This chain connects TRBV9 to TRBJ1-5, with a tentative D call TRBD1 (5 bases). The CDR3 length is 16 residues. Deletions cut 0 bases from V and 2 bases from J, with 12 bases between. Per the germline V gene, CDR1 is SGDLS and CDR2 is YYNGEE. CDR3 residues: CASSVAEGIGNQPQHF. The CDR3 bases are TGTGCCAGCAGCGTAGCTGAGGGGATTGGCAATCAGCCCCAGCATTTT.

Of note for this clonotype: At one end the junction does not follow the germline gene, possibly because of a read error. The chain combines TRBV12-3 or TRBV12-4 with TRBJ2-3; no firm D call. The CDR3 extends over 16 amino acids. In DNA, the CDR3 is TGTGCCAGCACCGTCCGCCGAGGAACCCTCACAGATACACAGTATTTT. Protein product: CASTVRRGTLTDTQYF.

This clonotype was observed at least ten times. The chain joins TRBV7-2 to TRBJ2-7; TRBD1 or TRBD2 may be the D gene (5 bases each). Germline V lookup: CDR1 SGHTA, CDR2 FQGNSA. Between the trimmed V and J ends, which lost 4 bases and 2 bases, there was a span of 12 bases. This CDR3 is built from 14 residues. The CDR3 region is CASSSRRGTYEQYF. CDR3 DNA sequence: TGTGCCAGCAGCTCCCGACGGGGCACCTACGAGCAGTACTTC.

This clonotype appeared many times. The chain recombines TRBV20-1 with TRBJ2-1; D is uncertain. Germline CDR1 DFQATT, CDR2 SNEGSKA (reference sequence). This CDR3 contains 11 residues. V lost 3 bases to trimming and J lost 7 bases, with 7 bases between them. The CDR3 DNA sequence: TGCAGTGCTAGCCATGGGAATGAGCAGTTCTTC. Protein sequence: CSASHGNEQFF.

The DNA of the CDR3 is TGTGCCAGCAGTTACGTGGGAGGCGGCTACACCTTC. This codes for CASSYVGGGYTF. The chain has TRBV6-5 and TRBJ1-2; D ambiguous. The CDR3 runs to 12 residues. The germline V gene encodes CDR1 MNHEY and CDR2 SVGAGI. Deletions cut 2 bases from V and 8 bases from J, with 9 bases between.

The gene calls are TRBV7-9 and TRBJ2-1; D call uncertain. Between the trimmed V and J ends, which lost 1 base and 7 bases, there was a span of 14 bases. The CDR3 extends over 15 amino acids. CDR1 is SEHNR, CDR2 FQNEAQ, per germline (reference sequence). CDR3 region: CASSLGTSKSNEQFF. The CDR3 DNA follows: TGTGCCAGCAGCTTAGGGACCTCAAAGTCGAATGAGCAGTTCTTC.

The chain combines TRBV20-1 with TRBJ1-5, with 10 nucleotides matching TRBD1. The CDR3 length is 18 residues. Germline V gene lookup returns CDR1 DFQATT and CDR2 SNEGSKA (reference sequence). V lost 1 base to trimming and J lost 0 bases; unmatched junction nucleotides: 9. The CDR3 nucleotides are TGCAGTGCTAGAGGCCCGGGACAGGGGACCCGTAGCAATCAGCCCCAGCATTTT. It translates to CSARGPGQGTRSNQPQHF.

The gene calls are TRBV6-5 and TRBJ1-6; 8 bases agree with TRBD1. With 2 bases clipped from V and 9 bases from J, the junction kept 6 bases outside the gene matches. This CDR3 spans 15 amino acids. Germline CDR1 and CDR2: MNHEY and SVGAGI. In DNA, the CDR3 is TGTGCCAGCAGTTACGGGGGGACAGGAGGTTCACCCCTCCACTTT. Protein sequence: CASSYGGTGGSPLHF.